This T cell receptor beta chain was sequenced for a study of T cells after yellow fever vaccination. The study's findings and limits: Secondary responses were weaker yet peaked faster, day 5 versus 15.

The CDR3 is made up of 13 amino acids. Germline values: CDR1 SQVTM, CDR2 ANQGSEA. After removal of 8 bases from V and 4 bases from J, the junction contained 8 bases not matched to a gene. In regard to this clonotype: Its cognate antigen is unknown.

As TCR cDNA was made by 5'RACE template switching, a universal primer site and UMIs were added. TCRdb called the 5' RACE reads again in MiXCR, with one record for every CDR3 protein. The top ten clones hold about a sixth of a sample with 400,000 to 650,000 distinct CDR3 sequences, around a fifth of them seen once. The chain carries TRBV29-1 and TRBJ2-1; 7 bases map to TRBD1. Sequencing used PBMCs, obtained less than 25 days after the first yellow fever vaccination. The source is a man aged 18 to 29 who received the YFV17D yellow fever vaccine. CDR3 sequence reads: CSLCTGEYNEQFF. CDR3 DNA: TGCAGCCTGTGTACAGGGGAGTACAATGAGCAGTTCTTC.